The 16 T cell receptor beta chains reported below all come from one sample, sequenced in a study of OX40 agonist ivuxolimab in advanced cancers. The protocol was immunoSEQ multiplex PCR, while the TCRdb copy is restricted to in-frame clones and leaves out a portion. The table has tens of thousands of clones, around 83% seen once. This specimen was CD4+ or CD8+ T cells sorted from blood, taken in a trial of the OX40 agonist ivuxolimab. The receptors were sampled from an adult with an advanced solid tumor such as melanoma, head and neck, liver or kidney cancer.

CDR3 nucleotides: TGTGCCTGGAGTGTTTTTGGGAACACTGAAGCTTTCTTT. It is translated as CAWSVFGNTEAFF. This chain connects TRBV30 to TRBJ1-1; D uncertain. CDR3 length: 13 residues. CDR1 GTSNPN and CDR2 SVGIG come from the germline V gene (reference sequence). Trimming removed 0 bases from V and 1 base from J, with 6 bases in between.

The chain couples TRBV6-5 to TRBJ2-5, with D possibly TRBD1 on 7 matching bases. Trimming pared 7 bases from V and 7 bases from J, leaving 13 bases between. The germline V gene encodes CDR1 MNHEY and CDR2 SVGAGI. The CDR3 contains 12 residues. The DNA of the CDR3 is TGTGCCAGCAATCGACAGGGAGGGACCCAGTACTTC. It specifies CASNRQGGTQYF.

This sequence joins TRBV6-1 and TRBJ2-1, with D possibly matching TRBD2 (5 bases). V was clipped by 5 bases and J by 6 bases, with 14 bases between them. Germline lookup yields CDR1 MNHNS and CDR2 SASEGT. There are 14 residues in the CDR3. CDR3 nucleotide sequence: TGTGCCAGCAGTCCCGCCGGGGAGCTCAATGAGCAGTTCTTC. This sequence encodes CASSPAGELNEQFF.

The CDR3 nucleotides read TGCGCCAGCAGCTTAGTGGCGGGGACGAACACCGGGGAGCTGTTTTTT. Translated, it gives CASSLVAGTNTGELFF. The rearrangement uses TRBV5-1 and TRBJ2-2; D perhaps matches TRBD2 (6 bases). Germline assignment: CDR1 SGHRS and CDR2 YFSETQ. Trimming removed 2 bases from V and 0 bases from J, with 11 bases in between. The CDR3 runs to 16 residues.

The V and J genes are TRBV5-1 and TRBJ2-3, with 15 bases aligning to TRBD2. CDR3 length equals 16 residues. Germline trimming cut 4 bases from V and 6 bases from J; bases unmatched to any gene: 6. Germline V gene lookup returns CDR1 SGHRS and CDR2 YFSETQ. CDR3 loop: CASSRPGTSGGDTQYF. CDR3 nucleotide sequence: TGCGCCAGCAGCAGACCCGGGACTAGCGGGGGGGATACGCAGTATTTT.

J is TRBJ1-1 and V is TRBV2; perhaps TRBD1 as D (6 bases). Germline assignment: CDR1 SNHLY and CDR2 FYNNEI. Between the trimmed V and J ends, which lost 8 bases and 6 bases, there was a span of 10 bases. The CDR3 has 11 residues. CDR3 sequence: CASGEGAEAFF. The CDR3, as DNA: TGTGCCAGCGGGGAGGGGGCTGAAGCTTTCTTT.

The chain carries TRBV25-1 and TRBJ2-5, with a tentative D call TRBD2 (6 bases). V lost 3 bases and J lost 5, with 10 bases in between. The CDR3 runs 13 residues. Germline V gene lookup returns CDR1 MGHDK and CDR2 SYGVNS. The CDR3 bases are TGTGCCAGCAGTGATTATGCGGGGGAGACCCAGTACTTC. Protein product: CASSDYAGETQYF.

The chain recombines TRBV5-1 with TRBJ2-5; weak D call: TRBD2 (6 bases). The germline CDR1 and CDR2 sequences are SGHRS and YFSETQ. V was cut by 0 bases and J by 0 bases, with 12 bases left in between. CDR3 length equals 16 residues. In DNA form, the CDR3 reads TGCGCCAGCAGCTTGGGCATAAGGGACTACCAAGAGACCCAGTACTTC. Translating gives CASSLGIRDYQETQYF.

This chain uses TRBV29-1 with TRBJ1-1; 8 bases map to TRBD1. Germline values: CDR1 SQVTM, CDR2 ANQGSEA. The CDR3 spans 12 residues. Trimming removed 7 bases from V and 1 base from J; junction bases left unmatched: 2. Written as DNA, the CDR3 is TGCAGCGGAGGACAGGGGAACACTGAAGCTTTCTTT. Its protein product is CSGGQGNTEAFF.

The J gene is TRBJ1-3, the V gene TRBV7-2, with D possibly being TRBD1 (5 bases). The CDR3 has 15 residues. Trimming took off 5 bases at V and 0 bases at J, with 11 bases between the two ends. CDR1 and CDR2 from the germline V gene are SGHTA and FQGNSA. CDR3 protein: CASSLGPNSGNTIYF. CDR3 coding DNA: TGTGCCAGCAGCCTGGGGCCGAACTCTGGAAACACCATATATTTT.

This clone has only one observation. The CDR3 DNA follows: TGTGCCAGCAGCGCGACAGGGTACCCCTACGAGCAGTACTTC. Translating it yields CASSATGYPYEQYF. The chain employs TRBV21-1 and TRBJ2-5; no DNA check was done on the table's D call, TRBD1. The DNA end is more similar to TRBJ2-7, so the J call may be wrong. TRBV21-1 is a known pseudogene. This CDR3 has 14 amino acids.

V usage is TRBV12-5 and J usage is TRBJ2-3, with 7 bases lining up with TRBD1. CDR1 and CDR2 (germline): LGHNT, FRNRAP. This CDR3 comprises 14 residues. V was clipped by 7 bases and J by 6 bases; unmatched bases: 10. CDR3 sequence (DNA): TGTGCTAGTGCCGCCCAGAGAGGGGGCGATACGCAGTATTTT. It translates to CASAAQRGGDTQYF.

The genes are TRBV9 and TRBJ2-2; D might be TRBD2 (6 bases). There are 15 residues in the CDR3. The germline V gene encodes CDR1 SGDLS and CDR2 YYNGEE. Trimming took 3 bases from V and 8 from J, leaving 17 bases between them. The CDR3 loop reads CASSAPGLQSGELFF. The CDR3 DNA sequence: TGTGCCAGCAGCGCACCGGGACTCCAAAGTGGGGAGCTGTTTTTT.

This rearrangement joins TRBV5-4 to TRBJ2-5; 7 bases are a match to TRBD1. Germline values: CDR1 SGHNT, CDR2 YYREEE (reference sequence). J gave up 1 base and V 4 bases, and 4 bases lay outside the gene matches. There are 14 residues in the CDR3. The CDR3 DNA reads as TGTGCCAGCAGCCCCGGACAGGTCCAAGAGACCCAGTACTTC. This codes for CASSPGQVQETQYF.

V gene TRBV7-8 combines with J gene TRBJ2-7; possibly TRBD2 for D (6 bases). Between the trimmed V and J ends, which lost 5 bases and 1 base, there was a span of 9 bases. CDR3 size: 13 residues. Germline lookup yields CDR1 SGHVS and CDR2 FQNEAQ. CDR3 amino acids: CASSIGSSYEQYF. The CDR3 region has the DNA TGTGCCAGCAGCATCGGGAGTTCCTACGAGCAGTACTTC. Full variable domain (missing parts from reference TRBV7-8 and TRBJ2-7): GAGVSQSPRYKVAKRGQDVALRCDPISGHVSLFWYQQALGQGPEFLTYFQNEAQLDKSGLPSDRFFAERPEGSVSTLKIQRTQQEDSAVYLCASSIGSSYEQYFGPGTRLTVT.

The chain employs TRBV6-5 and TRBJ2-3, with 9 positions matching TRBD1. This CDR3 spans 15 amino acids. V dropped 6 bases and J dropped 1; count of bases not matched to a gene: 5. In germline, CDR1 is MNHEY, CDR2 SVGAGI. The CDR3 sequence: CASSKQGARTDTQYF. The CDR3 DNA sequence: TGTGCCAGCAGCAAACAGGGGGCTCGCACAGATACGCAGTATTTT.